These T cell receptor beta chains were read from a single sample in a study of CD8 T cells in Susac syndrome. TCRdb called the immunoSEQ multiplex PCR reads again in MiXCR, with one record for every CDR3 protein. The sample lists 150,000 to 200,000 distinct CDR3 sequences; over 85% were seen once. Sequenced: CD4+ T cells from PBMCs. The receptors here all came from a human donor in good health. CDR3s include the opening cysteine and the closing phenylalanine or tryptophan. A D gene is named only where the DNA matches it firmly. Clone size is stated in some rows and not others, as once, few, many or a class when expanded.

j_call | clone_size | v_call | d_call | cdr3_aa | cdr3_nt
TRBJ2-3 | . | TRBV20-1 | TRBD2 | CSASSGGPGDTQYF | TGCAGCGCCTCGAGCGGGGGGCCTGGAGATACGCAGTATTTT
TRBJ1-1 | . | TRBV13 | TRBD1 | CASSLAQGVNTEAFF | TGTGCCAGCAGCTTAGCCCAGGGGGTGAACACTGAAGCTTTCTTT
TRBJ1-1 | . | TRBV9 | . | CASSPRGGAQGTEAFF | TGTGCCAGCAGCCCACGAGGGGGAGCGCAGGGCACTGAAGCTTTCTTT
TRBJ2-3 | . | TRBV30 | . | CAWASDTDTQYF | TGTGCCTGGGCTAGCGACACAGATACGCAGTATTTT
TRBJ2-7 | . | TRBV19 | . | CASSPTATYEQYF | TGTGCCAGTAGTCCGACGGCTACCTACGAGCAGTACTTC
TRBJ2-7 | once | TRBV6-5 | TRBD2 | CASSYSVLAGTYEQYF | TGTGCCAGCAGTTACTCTGTACTAGCGGGGACCTACGAGCAGTACTTC
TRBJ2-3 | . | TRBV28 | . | CASNAGPDTQYF | TGTGCCAGCAACGCGGGGCCAGATACGCAGTATTTT
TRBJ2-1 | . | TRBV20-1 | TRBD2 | CSAINSLAGGLDNEQFF | TGCAGTGCCATAAATAGTCTAGCGGGGGGCCTTGACAATGAGCAGTTCTTC
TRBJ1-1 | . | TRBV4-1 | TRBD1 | CASSQGPGQGIIAAFF | TGCGCCAGCAGCCAAGGGCCGGGACAGGGTATCATCGCGGCTTTCTTT
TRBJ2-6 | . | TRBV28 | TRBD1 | CASKGQGAGANVLTF | TGTGCCAGCAAGGGACAGGGGGCTGGGGCCAACGTCCTGACTTTC
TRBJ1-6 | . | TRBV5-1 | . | CASSLLGVSYNSPLHF | TGCGCCAGCAGCCTACTAGGGGTCTCCTATAATTCACCCCTCCACTTT
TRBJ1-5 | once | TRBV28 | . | CASSNGLNGNQPQHF | TGTGCCAGCAGTAACGGGCTCAACGGCAATCAGCCCCAGCATTTT
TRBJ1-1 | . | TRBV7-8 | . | CASSLMRGGNTEAFF | TGTGCCAGCAGCTTAATGCGGGGGGGGAACACTGAAGCTTTCTTT
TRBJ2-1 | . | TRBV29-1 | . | CSVPRQSRSVNEQFF | TGCAGCGTCCCTCGCCAGAGTAGGTCCGTCAATGAGCAGTTCTTC
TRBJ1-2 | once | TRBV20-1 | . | CSARDGTNYGYTF | TGCAGTGCCAGGGACGGAACTAACTATGGCTACACCTTC
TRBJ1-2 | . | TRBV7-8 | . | CASSWDEAYGYTF | TGTGCCAGCAGCTGGGACGAAGCCTATGGCTACACCTTC
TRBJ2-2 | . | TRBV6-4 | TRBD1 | CASSRQGTETGELFF | TGTGCCAGCAGCCGACAGGGGACGGAGACCGGGGAGCTGTTTTTT
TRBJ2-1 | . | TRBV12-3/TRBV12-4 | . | CASEPRSLNEQFF | TGTGCCAGCGAGCCGCGAAGTTTGAATGAGCAGTTCTTC
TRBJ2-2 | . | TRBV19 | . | CASSKRRRGNTGELFF | TGTGCCAGTAGCAAGCGGAGGAGGGGAAATACCGGGGAGCTGTTTTTT
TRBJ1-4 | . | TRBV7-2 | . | CASSLRVSSMGEKLFF | TGTGCCAGCAGCTTAAGAGTATCCTCGATGGGGGAAAAACTGTTTTTT
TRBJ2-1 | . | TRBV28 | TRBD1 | CASPPTGAWRNEQFF | TGTGCCAGCCCTCCGACAGGGGCCTGGCGCAATGAGCAGTTCTTC
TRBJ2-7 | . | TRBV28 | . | CASSSTGREQYF | TGTGCCAGCAGTTCTACAGGGCGCGAGCAGTACTTC
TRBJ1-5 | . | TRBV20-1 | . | CSALGQLGQPQHF | TGCAGTGCCCTCGGACAGTTGGGTCAGCCCCAGCATTTT
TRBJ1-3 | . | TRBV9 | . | CASSVYSGNTIYF | TGTGCCAGCAGCGTATACTCTGGAAACACCATATATTTT